The source of this T cell receptor (beta chain) is a study of T cell responses to AZD1222 COVID-19 vaccine. Study information: Some second doses came at about 4 weeks and others at about 12 weeks; these were pooled. The study's findings and limits: A mostly white British donor set with more females was recruited, and clonal diversity was possibly underestimated. Recipients of AZD1222 seropositive at baseline numbered only 6 or 7. Without day 14 samples, only post-peak T cell repertoires were studied.

Remarks on this clone: The antigen is not known.

V lost 6 bases, J lost 0 bases, and 18 bases lay in between. This CDR3 is 18 amino acids long. Germline lookup yields CDR1 SGHVS and CDR2 FQNEAQ. Here immunoSEQ multiplex PCR was the method, and the copy in TCRdb shows in-frame clones only, minus some. The table lists 150,000 or so clones, 90% to 95% of them singletons. The source of this sequence is an adult in good health. Sequencing was performed on peripheral blood, taken on day 0 of AZD1222 vaccination. The chain uses TRBV7-8 and TRBJ1-6; D perhaps matches TRBD1 (6 bases). The CDR3 sequence: CASSQTGQLSSYNSPLHF. The CDR3 bases are TGTGCCAGCAGTCAGACAGGACAATTGAGCTCCTATAATTCACCCCTCCACTTT. Full variable domain (rest looked up from reference TRBV7-8 and TRBJ1-6): GAGVSQSPRYKVAKRGQDVALRCDPISGHVSLFWYQQALGQGPEFLTYFQNEAQLDKSGLPSDRFFAERPEGSVSTLKIQRTQQEDSAVYLCASSQTGQLSSYNSPLHFGNGTRLTVT.